Below, 16 T cell receptor beta chains from the same sample are listed, as sequenced in a study of blood T cell repertoires in COVID-19. Data came from immunoSEQ multiplex PCR; TCRdb stores just in-frame clones and leaves some out. The sample lists 29,000 or so clones, about 89% seen once, with less than 4.5% in the top ten. Sequenced input: peripheral blood. The receptors shown here come from a human donor in a cohort sampled during active COVID-19.

The chain joins TRBV30 to TRBJ2-2; 7 bases map to TRBD2. The J segment lost 4 bases and the V segment lost 1 base, leaving 6 bases of the junction unmatched. CDR1 and CDR2 from the germline V gene are GTSNPN and SVGIG (reference sequence). The CDR3 is 15 residues long. The CDR3 sequence is CAWSDAGVTTGELFF. The CDR3 DNA reads as TGTGCCTGGAGTGATGCGGGGGTTACCACCGGGGAGCTGTTTTTT. Looking up the rest from reference TRBV30 and TRBJ2-2 gives the full variable domain: SQTIHQWPATLVQPVGSPLSLECTVEGTSNPNLYWYRQAAGRGLQLLFYSVGIGQISSEVPQNLSASRPQDRQFILSSKKLLLSDSGFYLCAWSDAGVTTGELFFGEGSRLTVL.

V usage is TRBV19 and J usage is TRBJ1-5; maybe TRBD1 (5 bases). Germline CDR1 and CDR2: LNHDA and SQIVND (reference sequence). Trimming removed 1 base from V and 11 bases from J, with 18 bases in between. The CDR3 spans 15 residues. The DNA of the CDR3 is TGTGCCAGTAGTATAGGAGGGGCGGGGACCCAGGCCCAGCATTTT. Translation: CASSIGGAGTQAQHF.

This clone was seen only once. J is TRBJ1-2 and V is TRBV6-6; 12 nucleotides line up with TRBD1. V shed 5 bases and J 3 bases; nucleotides not matched to a gene: 10. The CDR3 spans 17 residues. Germline assignment: CDR1 MNHNY and CDR2 SVGAGI (reference sequence). In DNA, the CDR3 is TGTGCCAGCAGTCGACGTCCGGGACAGGGGGCAGACTATGGCTACACCTTC. The encoded protein is CASSRRPGQGADYGYTF.

The chain recombines TRBV6-2 or TRBV6-3 with TRBJ1-5, with TRBD1 identical over 7 bases. V lost 7 bases, J lost 2 bases, and 5 bases stayed unmatched. CDR1 and CDR2 from the germline V gene are MNHEY and SVGEGT. CDR3 size: 14 residues. The CDR3 is CASNPDRGNQPQHF. The CDR3, as DNA: TGTGCCAGCAACCCAGACAGGGGCAATCAGCCCCAGCATTTT.

This chain connects TRBV5-1 to TRBJ1-6; D unresolved. The CDR3 sequence is 15 residues long. The germline CDR1 and CDR2 sequences are SGHRS and YFSETQ. The V end was cut by 2 bases, the J end by 6 bases, with 12 bases between. CDR3 DNA: TGCGCCAGCAGCTTCGGCCCGACGGGTAATTCACCCCTCCACTTT. Protein: CASSFGPTGNSPLHF.

The CDR3 DNA reads TGCGCCAGCAGCCAACCAGATTCACCCCTCCACTTT. It yields the protein CASSQPDSPLHF. This chain uses TRBV4-1 with TRBJ1-6, with D unclear. Germline V gene data show CDR1 as MGHRA and CDR2 as YSYEKL. The CDR3 spans 12 residues. V was shortened by 2 bases and J by 8 bases, with 4 bases between the two germline ends.

This sequence joins TRBV12-5 and TRBJ1-2; maybe TRBD1 (5 bases). Germline V gene lookup returns CDR1 LGHNT and CDR2 FRNRAP. The CDR3 loop spans 13 amino acids. V gave up 4 bases and J gave up 10 bases, with 16 bases separating them. CDR3 nucleotides: TGTGCTAGTGGTTCAGGGCAGGATGCTGACTACACCTTC. As protein: CASGSGQDADYTF.

This chain connects TRBV19 to TRBJ1-1; D uncertain. Germline assignment: CDR1 LNHDA and CDR2 SQIVND (reference sequence). The CDR3 spans 14 residues. Trimming took off 1 base at V and 4 bases at J, with 10 bases between the two ends. Here the CDR3 reads CASSIGKGGTEAFF. CDR3 nucleotide sequence: TGTGCCAGTAGTATAGGGAAGGGAGGCACTGAAGCTTTCTTT.

The V gene is TRBV19, the J gene TRBJ2-3, with 9 bases that match TRBD2. From germline, CDR1 is LNHDA and CDR2 SQIVND (reference sequence). The CDR3 contains 15 residues. Trimming cost V 7 bases and J 1 base; bases outside gene matches: 6. CDR3 loop: CASTRGGGGTDTQYF. The CDR3 DNA is TGTGCCAGTACCCGGGGCGGGGGGGGCACAGATACGCAGTATTTT.

The J gene is TRBJ2-3, the V gene TRBV6-5; TRBD2 might be the D (5 bases). Germline V lookup: CDR1 MNHEY, CDR2 SVGAGI. The CDR3 extends over 14 amino acids. V gave up 4 bases and J gave up 5 bases, with 13 bases separating them. The CDR3 bases are TGTGCCAGCAGTTGGACTGGGGTCAAAGATACGCAGTATTTT. It yields the protein CASSWTGVKDTQYF.

V is TRBV5-4 and J is TRBJ1-2; the D is unclear. Germline loops: CDR1 SGHNT, CDR2 YYREEE (reference sequence). The germline V and J ends were trimmed by 4 bases and 3 bases, with 13 bases remaining between them. This CDR3 region has 14 residues. CDR3 DNA sequence: TGTGCCAGCAGCGGTTGGACGGACTACTATGGCTACACCTTC. This codes for CASSGWTDYYGYTF.

The V call is TRBV18, the J call TRBJ1-1, with D uncertain. This CDR3 region has 15 residues. In germline, CDR1 is KGHSH, CDR2 LQKENI. Between the trimmed V and J ends, which lost 3 bases and 1 base, there was a span of 12 bases. The CDR3 sequence: CASSPDIDRNTEAFF. Here the CDR3 DNA reads TGTGCCAGCTCACCCGACATCGATAGGAACACTGAAGCTTTCTTT. The variable domain in full, completed from reference TRBV18 and TRBJ1-1, reads NAGVMQNPRHLVRRRGQEARLRCSPMKGHSHVYWYRQLPEEGLKFMVYLQKENIIDESGMPKERFSAEFPKEGPSILRIQQVVRGDSAAYFCASSPDIDRNTEAFFGQGTRLTVV.

The count of this clone is one. J is TRBJ1-6 and V is TRBV7-8, with 7 positions matching TRBD1. In germline, CDR1 is SGHVS, CDR2 FQNEAQ. This CDR3 has 17 residues. The trim removed 4 bases at V and 2 bases at J, leaving 8 bases unmatched. The CDR3 loop reads CASSSDRVRTYNSPLHF. DNA for the CDR3: TGTGCCAGCAGCTCTGACAGGGTTCGCACCTATAATTCACCCCTCCACTTT.

This rearrangement joins TRBV7-2 to TRBJ2-1, with TRBD2 matching over 11 bases. Germline values: CDR1 SGHTA, CDR2 FQGNSA. Trimming took 1 base from V and 5 from J; bases not matched to a gene: 1. The CDR3 sequence is 15 residues long. The CDR3 DNA is TGTGCCAGCAGCTTAGTAGCGGGGGGGAACAATGAGCAGTTCTTC. Protein: CASSLVAGGNNEQFF.

This clone was picked up one time. The chain uses TRBV5-1 and TRBJ2-3; 9 positions agree with TRBD2. CDR1 and CDR2 (germline): SGHRS, YFSETQ. V was clipped by 5 bases and J by 0 bases; unmatched bases: 7. The CDR3 length is 16 residues. In DNA, the CDR3 is TGCGCCAGCAGTCACGAGCGGGGGGCGAGCACAGATACGCAGTATTTT. Translating gives CASSHERGASTDTQYF.

The chain carries TRBV20-1 and TRBJ1-6; D remains ambiguous. Trimming cost V 3 bases and J 1 base, with 13 bases left between them. Germline CDR1 reads DFQATT; CDR2 reads SNEGSKA (reference sequence). This CDR3 has 16 residues. CDR3 residues: CSASRRDRSYNSPLHF. CDR3 nucleotides: TGCAGTGCTAGTCGCCGGGATCGGTCCTATAATTCACCCCTCCACTTT.